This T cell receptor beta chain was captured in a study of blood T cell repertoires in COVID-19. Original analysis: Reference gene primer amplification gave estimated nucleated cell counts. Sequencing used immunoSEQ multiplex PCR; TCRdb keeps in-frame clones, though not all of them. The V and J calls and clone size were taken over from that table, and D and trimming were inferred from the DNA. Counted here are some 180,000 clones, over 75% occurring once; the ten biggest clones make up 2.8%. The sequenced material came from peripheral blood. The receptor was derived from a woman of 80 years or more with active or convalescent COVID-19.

The DNA of the CDR3 is TGTGCCAGCAGTTATACAGGGGGCCTCGTTGAAAAACTGTTTTTT. Translating it yields CASSYTGGLVEKLFF. V is TRBV6-5 and J is TRBJ1-4, with 9 positions matching TRBD1. The CDR3 is made up of 15 amino acids. Germline V gene sequence: CDR1 MNHEY, CDR2 SVGAGI. V gave up 3 bases and J gave up 7 bases; unmatched junction bases: 6.